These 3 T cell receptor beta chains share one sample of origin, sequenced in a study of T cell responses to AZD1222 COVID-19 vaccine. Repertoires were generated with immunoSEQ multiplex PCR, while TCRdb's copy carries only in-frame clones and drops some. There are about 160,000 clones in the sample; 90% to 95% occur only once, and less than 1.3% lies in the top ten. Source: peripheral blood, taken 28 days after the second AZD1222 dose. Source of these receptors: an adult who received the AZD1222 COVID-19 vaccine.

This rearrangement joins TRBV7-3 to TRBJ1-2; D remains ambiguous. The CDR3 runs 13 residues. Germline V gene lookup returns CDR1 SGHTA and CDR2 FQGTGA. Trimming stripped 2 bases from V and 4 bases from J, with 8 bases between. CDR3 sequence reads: CASSLVPGYGYTF. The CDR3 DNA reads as TGTGCCAGCAGCTTAGTGCCCGGCTATGGCTACACCTTC.

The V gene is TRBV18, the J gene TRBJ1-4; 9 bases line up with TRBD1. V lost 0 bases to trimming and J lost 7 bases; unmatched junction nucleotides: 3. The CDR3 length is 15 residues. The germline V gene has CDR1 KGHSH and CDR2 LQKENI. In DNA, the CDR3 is TGTGCCAGCTCACCACCTCACAGGGGGCCTGAAAAACTGTTTTTT. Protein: CASSPPHRGPEKLFF.

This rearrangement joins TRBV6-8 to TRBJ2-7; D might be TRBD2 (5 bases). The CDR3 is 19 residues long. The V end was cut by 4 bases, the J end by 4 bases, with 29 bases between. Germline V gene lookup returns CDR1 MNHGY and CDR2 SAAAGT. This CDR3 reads CASSFIPGSKVESFYEQYF. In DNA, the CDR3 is TGTGCCAGCAGTTTCATCCCGGGATCCAAGGTAGAATCTTTTTACGAGCAGTACTTC.